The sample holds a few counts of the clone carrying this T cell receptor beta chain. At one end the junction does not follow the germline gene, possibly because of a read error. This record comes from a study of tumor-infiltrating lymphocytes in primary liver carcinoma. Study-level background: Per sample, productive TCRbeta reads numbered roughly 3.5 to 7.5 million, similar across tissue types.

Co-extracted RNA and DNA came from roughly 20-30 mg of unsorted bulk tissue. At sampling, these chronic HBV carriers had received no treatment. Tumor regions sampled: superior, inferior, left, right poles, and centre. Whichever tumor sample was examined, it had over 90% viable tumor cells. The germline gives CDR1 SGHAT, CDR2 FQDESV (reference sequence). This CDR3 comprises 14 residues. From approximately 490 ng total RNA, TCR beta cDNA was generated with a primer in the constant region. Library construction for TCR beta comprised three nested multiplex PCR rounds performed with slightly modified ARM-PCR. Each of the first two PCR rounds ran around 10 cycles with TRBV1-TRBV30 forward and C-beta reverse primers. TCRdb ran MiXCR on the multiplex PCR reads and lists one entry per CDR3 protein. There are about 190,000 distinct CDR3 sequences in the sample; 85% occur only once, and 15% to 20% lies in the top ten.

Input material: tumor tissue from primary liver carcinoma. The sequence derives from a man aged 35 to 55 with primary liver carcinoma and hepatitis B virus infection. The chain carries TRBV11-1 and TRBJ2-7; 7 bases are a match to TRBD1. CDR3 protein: CASNLRTGVYEQYF. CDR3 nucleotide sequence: TGTGCCAGCAACTTACGGACAGGCGTCTATGAGCAGTACTTC.